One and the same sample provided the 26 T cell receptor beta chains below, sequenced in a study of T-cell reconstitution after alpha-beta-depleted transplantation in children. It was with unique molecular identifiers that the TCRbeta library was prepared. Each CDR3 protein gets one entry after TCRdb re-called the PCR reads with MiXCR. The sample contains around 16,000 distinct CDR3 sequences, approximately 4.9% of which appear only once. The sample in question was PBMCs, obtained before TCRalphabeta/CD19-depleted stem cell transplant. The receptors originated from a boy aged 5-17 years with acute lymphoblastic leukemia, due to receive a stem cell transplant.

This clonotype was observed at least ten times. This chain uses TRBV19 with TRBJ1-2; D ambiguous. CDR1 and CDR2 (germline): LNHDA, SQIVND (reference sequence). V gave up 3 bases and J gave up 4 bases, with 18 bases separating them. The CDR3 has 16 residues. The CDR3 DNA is TGTGCCAGTAGTATGAACGGTGAGGCGCTGACCTATGGCTACACCTTC. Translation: CASSMNGEALTYGYTF.

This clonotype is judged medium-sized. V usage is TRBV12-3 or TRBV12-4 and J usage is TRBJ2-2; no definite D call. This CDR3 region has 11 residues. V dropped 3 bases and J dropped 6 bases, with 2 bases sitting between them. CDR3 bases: TGTGCCAGCAGTTTTCCCGGGGAGCTGTTTTTT. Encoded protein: CASSFPGELFF.

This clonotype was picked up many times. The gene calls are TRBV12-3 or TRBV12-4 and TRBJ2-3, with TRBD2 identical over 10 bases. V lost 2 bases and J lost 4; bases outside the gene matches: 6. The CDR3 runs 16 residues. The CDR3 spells CASSLPLAGVADTQYF. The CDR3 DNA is TGTGCCAGCAGTTTACCTCTAGCGGGAGTGGCAGATACGCAGTATTTT.

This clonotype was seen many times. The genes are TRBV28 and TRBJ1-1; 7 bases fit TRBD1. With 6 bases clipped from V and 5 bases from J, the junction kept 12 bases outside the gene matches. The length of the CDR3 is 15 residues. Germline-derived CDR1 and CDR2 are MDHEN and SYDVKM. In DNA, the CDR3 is TGTGCCAGCAGGCCCAACATAGGGGGCGCTACTGAAGCTTTCTTT. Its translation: CASRPNIGGATEAFF.

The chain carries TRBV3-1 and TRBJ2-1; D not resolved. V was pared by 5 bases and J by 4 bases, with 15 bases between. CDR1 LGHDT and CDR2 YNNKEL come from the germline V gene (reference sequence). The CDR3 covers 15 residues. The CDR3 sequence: CASSTHGPRYNEQFF. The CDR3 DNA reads TGTGCCAGCAGCACGCACGGCCCTAGGTACAATGAGCAGTTCTTC.

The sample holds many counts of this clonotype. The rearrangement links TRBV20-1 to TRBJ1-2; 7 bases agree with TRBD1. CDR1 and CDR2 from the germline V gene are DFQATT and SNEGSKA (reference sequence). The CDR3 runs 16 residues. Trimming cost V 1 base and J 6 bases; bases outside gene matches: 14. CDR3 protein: CSARAQDRNPSNGYTF. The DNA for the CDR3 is TGCAGTGCTAGAGCCCAGGACAGGAACCCGTCAAATGGCTACACCTTC.

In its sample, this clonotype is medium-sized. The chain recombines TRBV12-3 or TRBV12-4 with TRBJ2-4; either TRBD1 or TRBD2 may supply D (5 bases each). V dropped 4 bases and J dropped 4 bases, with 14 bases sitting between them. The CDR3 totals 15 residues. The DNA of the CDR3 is TGTGCCAGCAGTTCTCCGGGGACCGCGAAAAACATTCAGTACTTC. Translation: CASSSPGTAKNIQYF.

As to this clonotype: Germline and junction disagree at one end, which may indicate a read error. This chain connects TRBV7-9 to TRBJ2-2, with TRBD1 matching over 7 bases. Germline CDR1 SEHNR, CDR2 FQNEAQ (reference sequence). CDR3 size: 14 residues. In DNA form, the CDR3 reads TGTGCCATCAGCCGGGGACAGAGAACCTGGGAGCTGCTTTTT. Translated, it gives CAISRGQRTWELLF.

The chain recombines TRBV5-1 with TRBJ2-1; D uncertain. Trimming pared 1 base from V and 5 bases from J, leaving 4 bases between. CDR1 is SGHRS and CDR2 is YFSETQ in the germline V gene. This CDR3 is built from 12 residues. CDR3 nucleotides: TGCGCCAGCAGCTTGAAAAACAATGAGCAGTTCTTC. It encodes CASSLKNNEQFF.

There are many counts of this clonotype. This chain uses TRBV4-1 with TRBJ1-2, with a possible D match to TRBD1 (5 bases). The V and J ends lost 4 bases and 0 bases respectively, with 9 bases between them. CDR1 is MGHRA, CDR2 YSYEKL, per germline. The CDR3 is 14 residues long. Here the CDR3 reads CASSPGQANYGYTF. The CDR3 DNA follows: TGCGCCAGCAGCCCCGGACAAGCTAACTATGGCTACACCTTC.

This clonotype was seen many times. The CDR3 sequence: CASSYSRSTGGTEAFF. DNA of the CDR3: TGTGCCAGCAGTTACTCGCGAAGCACGGGGGGCACTGAAGCTTTCTTT. The V and J genes are TRBV6-5 and TRBJ1-1, with D perhaps matching TRBD1 (5 bases). The CDR3 spans 16 residues. Germline CDR1 and CDR2: MNHEY and SVGAGI. The ends were cut back, 0 bases at V and 4 bases at J, with 15 bases in the middle.

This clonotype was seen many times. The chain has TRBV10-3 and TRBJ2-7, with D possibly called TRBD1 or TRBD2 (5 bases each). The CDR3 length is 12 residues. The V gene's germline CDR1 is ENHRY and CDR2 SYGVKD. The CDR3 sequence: CALGDLTYEQYF. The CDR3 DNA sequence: TGTGCGTTGGGGGATCTTACCTACGAGCAGTACTTC.

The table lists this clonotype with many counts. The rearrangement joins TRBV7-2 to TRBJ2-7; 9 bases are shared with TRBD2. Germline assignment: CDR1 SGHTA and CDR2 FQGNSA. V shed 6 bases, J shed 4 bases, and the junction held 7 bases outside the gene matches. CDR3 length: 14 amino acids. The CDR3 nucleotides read TGTGCCAGCAGGCCTTGGCTAGCGGGGTACGAGCAGTACTTC. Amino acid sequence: CASRPWLAGYEQYF. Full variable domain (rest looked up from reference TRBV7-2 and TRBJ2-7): GAGVSQSPSNKVTEKGKDVELRCDPISGHTALYWYRQSLGQGLEFLIYFQGNSAPDKSGLPSDRFSAERTGGSVSTLTIQRTQQEDSAVYLCASRPWLAGYEQYFGPGTRLTVT.

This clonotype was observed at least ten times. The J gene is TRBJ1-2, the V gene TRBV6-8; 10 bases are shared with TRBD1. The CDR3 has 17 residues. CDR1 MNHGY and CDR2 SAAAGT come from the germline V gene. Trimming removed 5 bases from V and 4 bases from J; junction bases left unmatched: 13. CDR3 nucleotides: TGTGCCAGCAGTGCCCGGGACAGGGGTCCTACCTGCTATGGCTACACCTTC. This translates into CASSARDRGPTCYGYTF.

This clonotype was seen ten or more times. CDR3 sequence (DNA): TGTGCCAGCAGTGACGACAGGGTGGGGAATTCACCCCTCCACTTT. It encodes CASSDDRVGNSPLHF. This chain uses TRBV2 with TRBJ1-6, with 7 bases identical to TRBD1. Per germline, CDR1 SNHLY and CDR2 FYNNEI. V dropped 3 bases and J dropped 7; count of bases not matched to a gene: 6. CDR3 length: 15 residues. Full variable domain (rest looked up from reference TRBV2 and TRBJ1-6): EPEVTQTPSHQVTQMGQEVILRCVPISNHLYFYWYRQILGQKVEFLVSFYNNEISEKSEIFDDQFSVERPDGSNFTLKIRSTKLEDSAMYFCASSDDRVGNSPLHFGNGTRLTVT.

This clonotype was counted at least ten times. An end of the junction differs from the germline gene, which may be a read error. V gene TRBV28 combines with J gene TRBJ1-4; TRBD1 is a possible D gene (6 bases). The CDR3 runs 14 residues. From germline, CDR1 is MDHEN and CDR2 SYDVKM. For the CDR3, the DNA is TGTGCCAGCAGTCAAGGACAGCCTAATCAAAAACTGTTTTTT. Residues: CASSQGQPNQKLFF.

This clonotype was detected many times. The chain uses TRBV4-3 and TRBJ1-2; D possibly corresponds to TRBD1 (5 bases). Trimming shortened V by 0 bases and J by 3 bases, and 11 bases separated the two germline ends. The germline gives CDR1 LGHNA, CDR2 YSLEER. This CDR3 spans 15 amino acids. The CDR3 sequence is CASSQDDQGYYGYTF. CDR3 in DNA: TGCGCCAGCAGCCAAGATGATCAGGGATACTATGGCTACACCTTC.

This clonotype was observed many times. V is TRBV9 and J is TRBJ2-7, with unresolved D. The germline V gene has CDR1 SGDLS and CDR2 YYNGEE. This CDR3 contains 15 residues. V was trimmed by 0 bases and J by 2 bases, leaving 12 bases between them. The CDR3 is CASSVAAAPTYEQYF. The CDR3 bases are TGTGCCAGCAGCGTAGCCGCGGCCCCAACCTACGAGCAGTACTTC.

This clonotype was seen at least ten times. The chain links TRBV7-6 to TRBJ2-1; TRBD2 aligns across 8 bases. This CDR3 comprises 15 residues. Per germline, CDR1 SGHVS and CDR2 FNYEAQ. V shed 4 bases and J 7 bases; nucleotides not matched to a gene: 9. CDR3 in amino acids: CASSSPGLEGNEQFF. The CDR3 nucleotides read TGTGCCAGCAGCTCTCCGGGACTAGAAGGTAATGAGCAGTTCTTC.

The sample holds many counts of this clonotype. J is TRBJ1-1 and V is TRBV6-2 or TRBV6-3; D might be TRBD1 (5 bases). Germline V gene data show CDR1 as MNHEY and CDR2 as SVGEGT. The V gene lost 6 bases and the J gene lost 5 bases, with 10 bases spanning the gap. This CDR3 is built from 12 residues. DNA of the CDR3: TGTGCCAGCAGCCCAGGGTATACTGAAGCTTTCTTT. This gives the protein CASSPGYTEAFF.

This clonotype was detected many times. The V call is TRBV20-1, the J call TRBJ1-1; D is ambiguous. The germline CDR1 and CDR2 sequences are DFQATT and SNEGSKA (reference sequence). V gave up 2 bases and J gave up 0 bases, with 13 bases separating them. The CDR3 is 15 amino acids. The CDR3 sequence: CSARLASSMNTEAFF. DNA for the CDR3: TGCAGTGCTAGACTTGCAAGCTCTATGAACACTGAAGCTTTCTTT.

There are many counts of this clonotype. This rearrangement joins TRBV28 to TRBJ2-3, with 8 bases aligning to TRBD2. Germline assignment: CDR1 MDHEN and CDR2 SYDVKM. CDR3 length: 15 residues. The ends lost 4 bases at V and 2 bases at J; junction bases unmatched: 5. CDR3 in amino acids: CASSSPGLVTDTQYF. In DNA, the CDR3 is TGTGCCAGCAGTTCCCCGGGACTAGTCACAGATACGCAGTATTTT.

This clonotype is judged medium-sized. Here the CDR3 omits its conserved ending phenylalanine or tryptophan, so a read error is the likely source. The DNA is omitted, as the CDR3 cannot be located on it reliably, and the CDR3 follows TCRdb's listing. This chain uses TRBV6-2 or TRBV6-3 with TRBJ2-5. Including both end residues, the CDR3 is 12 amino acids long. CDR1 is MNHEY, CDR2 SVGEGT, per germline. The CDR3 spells CASSLTGRRFSL.

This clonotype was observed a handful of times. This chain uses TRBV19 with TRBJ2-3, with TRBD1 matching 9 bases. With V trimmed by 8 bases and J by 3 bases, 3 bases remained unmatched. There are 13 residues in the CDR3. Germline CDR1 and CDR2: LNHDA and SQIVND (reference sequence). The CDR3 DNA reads TGTGCCAGTGACAGGGGGTCGACAGATACGCAGTATTTT. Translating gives CASDRGSTDTQYF.

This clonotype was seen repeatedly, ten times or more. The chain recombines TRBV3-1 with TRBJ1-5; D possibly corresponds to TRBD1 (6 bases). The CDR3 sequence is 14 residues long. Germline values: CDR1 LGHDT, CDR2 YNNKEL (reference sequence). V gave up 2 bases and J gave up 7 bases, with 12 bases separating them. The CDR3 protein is CASSQMQGRQPQHF. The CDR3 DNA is TGTGCCAGCAGCCAAATGCAGGGGAGACAGCCCCAGCATTTT.

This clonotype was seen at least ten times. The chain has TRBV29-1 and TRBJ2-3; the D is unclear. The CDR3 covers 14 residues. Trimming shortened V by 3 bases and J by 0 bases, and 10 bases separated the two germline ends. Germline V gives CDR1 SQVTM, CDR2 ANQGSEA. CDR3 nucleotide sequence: TGCAGCGTTGATCGGCCAGAGAGCACAGATACGCAGTATTTT. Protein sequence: CSVDRPESTDTQYF.